This T cell receptor (beta chain) was captured in a study of blood T cell repertoires in COVID-19 (dated by TCRdb to about 2020). Concerning the study at large: Samples from collaborators originated in the United States, Italy and Spain and spanned both the acute and convalescent phases of COVID-19. The samples were drawn from two sources: the first 160 participants of the ongoing ImmuneRACE study, and approximately 1,300 subjects contributed by 6 global collaborators. The prospective study material was composed of cDNA or gDNA derived from T cells, B-cell-depleted T cells, or PBMCs. The repertoires were released in a freely available public database intended as a resource for research on the immune response to SARS-CoV-2. HLA class I and class II types, where available, came from metadata supplied by the sample provider rather than from assay-based typing. The dataset comprised deeply sampled blood TCRbeta repertoires from subjects exposed to, actively infected with, or recovered from COVID-19. The sample metadata nearly always contained a de-identified subject ID, COVID-19 status, age in years and sex.

Whole blood was collected in K2EDTA tubes by collaborating institutions according to the institutions' own protocols. For TCRbeta analysis, collaborators shipped samples as frozen whole blood, isolated PBMCs, or DNA extracted from either of those sample types. Here is what the overall study found, with its caveats: How much clinical and demographic metadata was included differed by source and by participant, and the metadata was provided uncurated.

The junction shows trimming of 4 bases on V and 0 bases on J, plus 12 bases between the germline ends. The CDR3 goes from the cysteine to the phenylalanine over 16 residues. Only the CDR3 part of the read is kept: 48 bases, read in frame from the first base. The germline V gene (reference sequence) gives CDR1 as LNHDA and CDR2 as SQIVND. About this clone: Its antigen remains undetermined. One base away there is no much larger clone; base qualities are not given.

TCRbeta CDR3 regions were amplified from genomic DNA by means of the immunoSEQ Assay, a bias-controlled multiplex PCR. The source study handled its data this way. The number of nucleated cells in each sample was estimated from the amplification of reference gene primers within the assay. To quantify the absolute abundance of each unique TCRbeta CDR3 rearrangement, sequence reads were collapsed and filtered. Productive Simpson clonality was computed per sample as the square root of Simpson's diversity index over productive rearrangements. What TCRdb holds here is the immuneACCESS table cut down to in-frame rearrangements. Part of the clones is not present; checked against another copy, under half of the missing clones reflect an unresolved V gene, and the others are unexplained. V and J calls and clone size are as listed in that table; D and trimming were resolved from the DNA. The sample table lists about 57,000 clones, roughly 78% of them with a count of one. More than 30% of the sample lies in the top ten.

The chain is assembled from TRBV19 and TRBJ1-4; the D gene assignment is ambiguous. The source material was peripheral blood. The sequence derives from a human donor in a cohort sampled during active COVID-19. The CDR3 protein: CASSSERSPTNEKLFF. Here is the DNA: TGTGCCAGTAGTAGTGAGAGGTCCCCAACTAATGAAAAACTGTTTTTT.